Each of the 4 T cell receptor beta chains below was sequenced from the same sample in a study of regulatory T cells in long-lasting Graves disease. Documented time point: persistent/refractory GD, antithyroid drugs over 5 years with positive TRAb. Isolated PBMC RNA provided the starting material for the TCR library. Construction of TCR beta libraries relied on iRepertoire HTBI primers and on Arm-PCR targeting CDR3 regions. One entry per CDR3 protein results from TCRdb running MiXCR on the multiplex PCR reads. The table lists roughly 490,000 distinct CDR3 sequences, about 20% of them singletons, with approximately 14% in the top ten. The sample consisted of peripheral blood mononuclear cells (PBMCs), taken when the disease was refractory, from a patient treated with antithyroid drugs. Receptors originate from a female donor with Graves disease.

This clonotype was seen more than once but under ten times. J is TRBJ2-7 and V is TRBV11-2; 14 bases agree with TRBD2. The CDR3 loop spans 16 amino acids. Germline values: CDR1 SGHAT, CDR2 FQNNGV. Trimming took 4 bases from V and 6 from J; bases not matched to a gene: 8. The CDR3 DNA follows: TGTGCCAGCAGCTCGACTAGCGGGAGGGCCCGTCGCGAGCAGTACTTC. Protein: CASSSTSGRARREQYF.

This clonotype appeared many times. The genes are TRBV5-1 and TRBJ1-4, with D perhaps matching TRBD1 (6 bases). This CDR3 has 15 residues. Trimming stripped 0 bases from V and 6 bases from J, with 12 bases between. Germline lookup yields CDR1 SGHRS and CDR2 YFSETQ. The CDR3 loop is CASSLDGGRDEKLFF. CDR3 nucleotide sequence: TGCGCCAGCAGCTTGGATGGGGGGCGCGATGAAAAACTGTTTTTT.

The V gene is TRBV20-1, the J gene TRBJ1-3; D remains unclear. The ends were cut back, 3 bases at V and 4 bases at J, with 16 bases in the middle. There are 15 residues in the CDR3. Per the germline V gene, CDR1 is DFQATT and CDR2 is SNEGSKA (reference sequence). The CDR3 loop reads CSARRSQTWGNTIYF. The CDR3 nucleotides are TGCAGTGCTAGGCGAAGCCAGACGTGGGGAAACACCATATATTTT.

This clonotype was recorded a few times. V is TRBV10-3 and J is TRBJ1-1; no reliable D call. The CDR3 loop spans 15 amino acids. CDR1 is ENHRY and CDR2 is SYGVKD in the germline V gene. Trimming cost V 0 bases and J 11 bases, with 19 bases left between them. The CDR3 sequence: CAISESMGAPLRAFF. CDR3 bases: TGTGCCATCAGTGAGTCTATGGGAGCCCCGCTGAGGGCTTTCTTT.